Listed here are 7 T cell receptor beta chains from one sample, sequenced in a study of T cell repertoires in cytomegalovirus infection. TCRdb redid the calling of the reads with MiXCR, one entry per CDR3 protein. In the table there are about 500,000 distinct CDR3 sequences, 33% of which are singletons. Their cognate antigens are unknown. The material sequenced was cultured PBMCs, taken from culture after CMV antigen stimulation. These TCRs come from a human donor in good health (CMV status not recorded). Some clones in this sample may be carry-over from other donors' samples.

The chain recombines TRBV2 with TRBJ2-3; D unclear. Between the trimmed V and J ends, which lost 6 bases and 6 bases, there was a span of 13 bases. The CDR3 has 13 residues. The V gene's germline CDR1 is SNHLY and CDR2 FYNNEI. The CDR3 loop reads CASRFDPTDTQYF. In DNA, the CDR3 is TGTGCCAGCAGATTTGACCCGACGGATACGCAGTATTTT. The full variable domain, in which reference TRBV2 and TRBJ2-3 provide the parts outside the CDR3, is EPEVTQTPSHQVTQMGQEVILRCVPISNHLYFYWYRQILGQKVEFLVSFYNNEISEKSEIFDDQFSVERPDGSNFTLKIRSTKLEDSAMYFCASRFDPTDTQYFGPGTRLTVL.

This clonotype was detected many times. V usage is TRBV2 and J usage is TRBJ1-6, with 9 bases lining up with TRBD1. This CDR3 has 15 residues. Germline V gene data show CDR1 as SNHLY and CDR2 as FYNNEI. J lost 8 bases, V lost 4 bases, and 6 bases had no gene match. The chain's CDR3 is CASSGPRQGDSPLHF. The CDR3 bases are TGTGCCAGCAGTGGACCTCGACAGGGGGATTCACCCCTCCACTTT.

The chain recombines TRBV27 with TRBJ2-7; 14 positions match TRBD2. This CDR3 spans 15 amino acids. Germline values: CDR1 MNHEY, CDR2 SMNVEV (reference sequence). J gave up 6 bases and V 5 bases, and 6 bases lay outside the gene matches. For the CDR3, the DNA is TGTGCCAGCAGTATGGGACTAGCGGGAGTTTTCGAGCAGTACGTC. It translates to CASSMGLAGVFEQYV.

This clonotype was recorded a few times. The chain recombines TRBV4-3 with TRBJ1-2, with D uncertain. The CDR3 extends over 15 amino acids. Germline CDR1 LGHNA, CDR2 YSLEER. V dropped 0 bases and J dropped 3 bases, with 11 bases sitting between them. The CDR3 DNA follows: TGCGCCAGCAGCCAAGACGAGCGAGAACACTATGGCTACACCTTC. Protein: CASSQDEREHYGYTF.

The gene calls are TRBV29-1 and TRBJ1-4; D unresolved. The V gene's germline CDR1 is SQVTM and CDR2 ANQGSEA. The ends were cut back, 4 bases at V and 4 bases at J, with 4 bases in the middle. The CDR3 is 11 amino acids. This CDR3 reads CSVVLNEKLFF. The CDR3 coding sequence is TGCAGCGTTGTTCTTAATGAAAAACTGTTTTTT.

V and J are TRBV12-3 or TRBV12-4 and TRBJ2-3; D may be TRBD2 (5 bases). CDR3 length equals 15 residues. Trimming pared 7 bases from V and 2 bases from J, leaving 16 bases between. CDR3 nucleotide sequence: TGTGCCAGCAACCGCCGGAGGAAAACCACAGATACGCAGTATTTT. Amino acids: CASNRRRKTTDTQYF.

This clonotype has only one observation. The chain links TRBV4-3 to TRBJ1-3; D is unresolved. V was trimmed by 4 bases and J by 0 bases, leaving 7 bases between them. In germline, CDR1 is LGHNA, CDR2 YSLEER. This CDR3 comprises 14 residues. This CDR3 is CASSPSGSGNTIYF. Written as DNA, the CDR3 is TGCGCCAGCAGCCCGAGCGGCTCTGGAAACACCATATATTTT.